This TCR beta chain was identified in a study of long-term antiretroviral therapy in people with HIV. Study context: Samples from the earliest time points predate the 2015 immediate-ART recommendation by about a decade.

At least two post-ART and at least one pre-ART PBMC sample were available for each donor. Treatment of all HIV participants took place in the United States. Version v3.0 of the immunoSEQ assay was performed at survey level. Assay used: immunoSEQ multiplex PCR; TCRdb lists only in-frame clones, some missing. The sample comprises about 21,000 clones, just under 85% of which are singletons, and roughly 4.6% rests with the top ten. The ends were cut back, 2 bases at V and 1 base at J, with 15 bases in the middle. Per germline, CDR1 GTSNPN and CDR2 SVGIG (reference sequence). The CDR3 length is 17 residues.

V and J are TRBV30 and TRBJ1-6, with D perhaps matching TRBD1 (5 bases). Sequencing used unsorted PBMCs, obtained 0.5 years after starting antiretroviral therapy. This sequence originates from a man younger than 35 with HIV. This chain's CDR3 is CAWSRADGGSYNSPLHF. CDR3 in DNA: TGTGCCTGGAGTAGGGCCGACGGGGGGTCCTATAATTCACCCCTCCACTTT.